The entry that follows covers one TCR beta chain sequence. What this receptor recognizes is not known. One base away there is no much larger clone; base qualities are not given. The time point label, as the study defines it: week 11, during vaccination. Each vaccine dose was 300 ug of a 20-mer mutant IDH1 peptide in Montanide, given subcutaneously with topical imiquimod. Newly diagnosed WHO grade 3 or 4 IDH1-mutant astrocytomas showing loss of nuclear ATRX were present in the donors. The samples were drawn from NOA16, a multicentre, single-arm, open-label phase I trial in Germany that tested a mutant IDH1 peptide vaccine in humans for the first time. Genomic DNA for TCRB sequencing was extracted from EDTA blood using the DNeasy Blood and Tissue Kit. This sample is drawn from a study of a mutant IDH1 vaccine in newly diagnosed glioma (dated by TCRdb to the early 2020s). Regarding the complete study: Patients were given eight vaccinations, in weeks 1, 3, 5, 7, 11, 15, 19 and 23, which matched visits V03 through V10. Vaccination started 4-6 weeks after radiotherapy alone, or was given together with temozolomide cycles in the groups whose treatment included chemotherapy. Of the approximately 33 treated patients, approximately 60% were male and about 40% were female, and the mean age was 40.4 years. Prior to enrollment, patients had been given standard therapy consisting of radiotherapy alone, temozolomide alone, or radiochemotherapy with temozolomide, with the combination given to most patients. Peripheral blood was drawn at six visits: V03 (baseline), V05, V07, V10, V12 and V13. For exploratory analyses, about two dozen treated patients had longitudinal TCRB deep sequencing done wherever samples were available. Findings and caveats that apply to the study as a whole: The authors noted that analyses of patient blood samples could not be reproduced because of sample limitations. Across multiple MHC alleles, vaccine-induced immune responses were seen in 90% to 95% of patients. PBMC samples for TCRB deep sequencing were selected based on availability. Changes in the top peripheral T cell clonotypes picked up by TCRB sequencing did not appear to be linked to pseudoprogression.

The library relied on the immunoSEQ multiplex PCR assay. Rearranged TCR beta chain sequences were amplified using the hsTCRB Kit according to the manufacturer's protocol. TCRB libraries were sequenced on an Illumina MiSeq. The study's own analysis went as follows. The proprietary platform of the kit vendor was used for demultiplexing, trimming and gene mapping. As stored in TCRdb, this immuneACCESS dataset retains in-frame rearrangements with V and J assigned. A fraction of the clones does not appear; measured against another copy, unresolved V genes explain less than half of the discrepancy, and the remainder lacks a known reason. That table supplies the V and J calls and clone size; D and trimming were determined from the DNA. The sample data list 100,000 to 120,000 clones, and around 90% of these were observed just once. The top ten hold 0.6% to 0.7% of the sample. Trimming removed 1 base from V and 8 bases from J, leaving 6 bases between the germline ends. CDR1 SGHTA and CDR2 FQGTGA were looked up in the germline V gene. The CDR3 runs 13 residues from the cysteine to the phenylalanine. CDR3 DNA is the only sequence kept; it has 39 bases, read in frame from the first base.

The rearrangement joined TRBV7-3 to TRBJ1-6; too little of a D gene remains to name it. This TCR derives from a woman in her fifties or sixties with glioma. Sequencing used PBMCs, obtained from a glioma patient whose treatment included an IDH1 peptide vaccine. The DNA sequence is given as TGTGCCAGCAGCTTAAATTGGGATTCACCCCTCCACTTT. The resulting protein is CASSLNWDSPLHF.